One sample yielded the 8 T cell receptor beta chains listed below, sequenced in a study of cytomegalovirus exposure and HLA in healthy donors. PCR employed 60 Vbeta and 13 Jbeta primers. Assay: immunoSEQ multiplex PCR; the TCRdb copy retains only in-frame clones and omits some. The sample holds some 100,000 clones; roughly 70% are singletons and the top ten take around 8.1%. The sequencing input was PBMCs. The receptors shown here come from a man in his forties or fifties in good health and CMV-seronegative.

V usage is TRBV15 and J usage is TRBJ2-2, with 7 bases identical to TRBD2. Germline lookup yields CDR1 LNHNV and CDR2 YYDKDF (reference sequence). The CDR3 runs 17 residues. V gave up 0 bases and J gave up 4 bases; unmatched junction bases: 8. CDR3 loop: CATSRDGAGRVTGELFF. Written as DNA, the CDR3 is TGTGCCACCAGCAGAGATGGAGCAGGGAGGGTCACCGGGGAGCTGTTTTTT.

The genes are TRBV2 and TRBJ1-4; 9 nucleotides line up with TRBD1. V lost 4 bases, J lost 0 bases, and 6 bases stayed unmatched. The CDR3 length is 17 residues. Germline loops: CDR1 SNHLY, CDR2 FYNNEI. As DNA, the CDR3 is TGTGCCAGCAGTGTGAGGAGGACAGGGGCAACTAATGAAAAACTGTTTTTT. Translating gives CASSVRRTGATNEKLFF.

The rearrangement uses TRBV7-2 and TRBJ1-1; 7 bases are a match to TRBD1. The V gene end was trimmed by 1 base and the J gene end by 6 bases; junction bases not matched to a gene: 8. Germline values: CDR1 SGHTA, CDR2 FQGNSA. This CDR3 contains 15 residues. The CDR3 spells CASSLGGGGGAEAFF. The CDR3 DNA reads as TGTGCCAGCAGCTTAGGAGGGGGCGGAGGGGCTGAAGCTTTCTTT. The whole variable domain, filled in from reference TRBV7-2 and TRBJ1-1, reads GAGVSQSPSNKVTEKGKDVELRCDPISGHTALYWYRQSLGQGLEFLIYFQGNSAPDKSGLPSDRFSAERTGGSVSTLTIQRTQQEDSAVYLCASSLGGGGGAEAFFGQGTRLTVV.

The rearrangement joins TRBV30 to TRBJ1-1, with D tentatively TRBD1 (5 bases). CDR1 GTSNPN and CDR2 SVGIG come from the germline V gene (reference sequence). Trimming pared 4 bases from V and 4 bases from J, leaving 7 bases between. The CDR3 is made up of 11 amino acids. The CDR3 spells CAWMGLTEAFF. The CDR3 DNA follows: TGTGCCTGGATGGGGCTCACTGAAGCTTTCTTT.

The chain carries TRBV7-2 and TRBJ1-1, with TRBD1 matching over 7 bases. Germline V gene sequence: CDR1 SGHTA, CDR2 FQGNSA. Trimming took 1 base from V and 10 from J; bases not matched to a gene: 6. The CDR3 covers 13 residues. CDR3 sequence reads: CASSLGPSGGAFF. The CDR3 bases are TGTGCCAGCAGCTTAGGCCCATCAGGGGGAGCTTTCTTT.

This rearrangement joins TRBV7-9 to TRBJ2-5; TRBD1 might be the D (5 bases). The CDR3 has 15 residues. Germline V gene lookup returns CDR1 SEHNR and CDR2 FQNEAQ (reference sequence). Deletions cut 4 bases from V and 2 bases from J, with 14 bases between. In DNA form, the CDR3 reads TGTGCCAGCAGCTCAGGTGCAGCAGGGCAAGAGACCCAGTACTTC. Its translation is CASSSGAAGQETQYF.

The chain recombines TRBV4-1 with TRBJ2-7; D gene ambiguous. The germline V and J ends were trimmed by 1 base and 2 bases, with 6 bases remaining between them. This CDR3 has 13 amino acids. Germline loops: CDR1 MGHRA, CDR2 YSYEKL. Here the CDR3 reads CASSQVFPYEQYF. CDR3 nucleotides: TGCGCCAGCAGCCAAGTATTCCCCTACGAGCAGTACTTC.

This clone was detected a few times. This sequence joins TRBV29-1 and TRBJ1-1; TRBD1 aligns across 8 bases. The CDR3 has 13 residues. Trimming removed 3 bases from V and 1 base from J; junction bases left unmatched: 1. The germline CDR1 and CDR2 sequences are SQVTM and ANQGSEA. The CDR3 region is CSVEGTGNTEAFF. CDR3 bases: TGCAGCGTTGAGGGGACAGGGAACACTGAAGCTTTCTTT.